The rows below give T cell receptor beta chains drawn from one sample of a study of blood T cell repertoires in COVID-19. Some clones are missing from TCRdb's copy, which holds only in-frame ones; the method was immunoSEQ multiplex PCR. The sample carries some 100,000 clones, approximately 84% recorded once. The sample was peripheral blood. The origin of the receptors is a woman between 55 and 75 years old with acute or convalescent COVID-19. CDR3s include the opening cysteine and the closing phenylalanine or tryptophan. Each record gives: clone size, D gene, J gene, V gene, CDR3 protein, CDR3 DNA. A D gene is named only where the DNA matches it firmly. Clone size appears in some rows only: once, few, many, or a class for an expanded clone.

clone_size: once; d_call: TRBD2; j_call: TRBJ2-5; v_call: TRBV5-1; cdr3_aa: CASSSDPTAGGQETQYF; cdr3_nt: TGCGCCAGCAGCTCGGACCCGACAGCGGGGGGCCAAGAGACCCAGTACTTC
clone_size: .; d_call: .; j_call: TRBJ2-2; v_call: TRBV2; cdr3_aa: CASSEEAAGELFF; cdr3_nt: TGTGCCAGCAGTGAAGAGGCGGCCGGGGAGCTGTTTTTT
clone_size: .; d_call: .; j_call: TRBJ1-5; v_call: TRBV29-1; cdr3_aa: CSVIRVEGQPQHF; cdr3_nt: TGCAGCGTTATAAGGGTTGAGGGCCAGCCCCAGCATTTT
clone_size: few; d_call: .; j_call: TRBJ2-3; v_call: TRBV12-2; cdr3_aa: CATSSETSGGAAKDTQYF; cdr3_nt: TGTGCGACGTCATCCGAGACTAGCGGGGGGGCCGCGAAAGATACGCAGTATTTT
clone_size: .; d_call: TRBD2; j_call: TRBJ2-1; v_call: TRBV7-3; cdr3_aa: CASADGLAGGSYNEQFF; cdr3_nt: TGTGCCAGCGCCGACGGACTAGCGGGGGGATCCTACAATGAGCAGTTCTTC
clone_size: few; d_call: TRBD2; j_call: TRBJ2-7; v_call: TRBV12-3/TRBV12-4; cdr3_aa: CASSLSGGEQYF; cdr3_nt: TGTGCCAGCAGTTTATCGGGGGGTGAGCAGTACTTC
clone_size: many; d_call: .; j_call: TRBJ1-1; v_call: TRBV12-3/TRBV12-4; cdr3_aa: CASSFIYTEAFF; cdr3_nt: TGTGCCAGCAGTTTTATTTACACTGAAGCTTTCTTT
clone_size: few; d_call: .; j_call: TRBJ1-2; v_call: TRBV19; cdr3_aa: CASSNERETGYTF; cdr3_nt: TGTGCCAGTAGTAACGAGAGGGAAACCGGCTACACCTTC
clone_size: .; d_call: .; j_call: TRBJ1-6; v_call: TRBV12-3/TRBV12-4; cdr3_aa: CASSFSGSSPLHF; cdr3_nt: TGTGCCAGCAGTTTTTCGGGTAGTTCACCCCTCCACTTT
clone_size: once; d_call: .; j_call: TRBJ2-7; v_call: TRBV4-1; cdr3_aa: CASGSQAPYEQYF; cdr3_nt: TGCGCCAGCGGATCGCAGGCCCCCTACGAGCAGTACTTC
clone_size: few; d_call: .; j_call: TRBJ2-7; v_call: TRBV6-5; cdr3_aa: CASSYSAGYEQYF; cdr3_nt: TGTGCCAGCAGTTACTCGGCTGGTTACGAGCAGTACTTC
clone_size: .; d_call: TRBD1; j_call: TRBJ1-1; v_call: TRBV27; cdr3_aa: CASIPTGGGTEAFF; cdr3_nt: TGTGCCAGCATCCCTACAGGGGGAGGCACTGAAGCTTTCTTT
clone_size: once; d_call: TRBD1; j_call: TRBJ1-2; v_call: TRBV5-1; cdr3_aa: CASANTGGRGYTF; cdr3_nt: TGCGCCAGCGCCAATACAGGGGGCCGGGGCTACACCTTC
clone_size: .; d_call: TRBD2; j_call: TRBJ2-1; v_call: TRBV2; cdr3_aa: CASRGPGLGYNEQFF; cdr3_nt: TGTGCCAGCAGAGGACCGGGACTAGGGTACAATGAGCAGTTCTTC
clone_size: .; d_call: TRBD1; j_call: TRBJ1-3; v_call: TRBV4-2; cdr3_aa: CASSPTRQGPGNTIYF; cdr3_nt: TGTGCCAGCAGCCCCACAAGACAGGGCCCTGGAAACACCATATATTTT
clone_size: .; d_call: .; j_call: TRBJ2-5; v_call: TRBV7-6; cdr3_aa: CASSSGRRGETQYF; cdr3_nt: TGTGCCAGCAGCTCGGGCCGAAGGGGGGAGACCCAGTACTTC
clone_size: once; d_call: TRBD1; j_call: TRBJ1-4; v_call: TRBV6-6; cdr3_aa: CASTDRGKANEKLFF; cdr3_nt: TGTGCCAGCACCGACAGGGGCAAGGCTAATGAAAAACTGTTTTTT
clone_size: .; d_call: TRBD1; j_call: TRBJ1-2; v_call: TRBV7-9; cdr3_aa: CASSLDGGGGYTF; cdr3_nt: TGTGCCAGCAGCTTAGATGGAGGGGGCGGCTACACCTTC
clone_size: .; d_call: .; j_call: TRBJ1-2; v_call: TRBV5-1; cdr3_aa: CASRRDRNHGYTF; cdr3_nt: TGCGCCAGCAGACGCGACAGGAACCATGGCTACACCTTC
clone_size: .; d_call: TRBD1; j_call: TRBJ2-1; v_call: TRBV29-1; cdr3_aa: CSADTRDRGNEQFF; cdr3_nt: TGCAGCGCTGACACACGGGACAGGGGCAATGAGCAGTTCTTC
clone_size: .; d_call: .; j_call: TRBJ2-5; v_call: TRBV28; cdr3_aa: CASSDDRLRYQETQYF; cdr3_nt: TGTGCCAGCAGTGATGACAGGTTGCGGTACCAAGAGACCCAGTACTTC
clone_size: .; d_call: .; j_call: TRBJ1-5; v_call: TRBV30; cdr3_aa: CAWSVSDRGGFNQPQHF; cdr3_nt: TGTGCCTGGAGTGTATCTGACCGAGGGGGATTCAATCAGCCCCAGCATTTT
clone_size: .; d_call: TRBD1; j_call: TRBJ1-6; v_call: TRBV7-6; cdr3_aa: CASSLATGDSYNSPLHF; cdr3_nt: TGTGCCAGCAGCTTAGCGACAGGGGACTCCTATAATTCACCCCTCCACTTT
clone_size: .; d_call: TRBD1; j_call: TRBJ1-4; v_call: TRBV4-2; cdr3_aa: CASSQAPGQGGKLFF; cdr3_nt: TGTGCCAGCAGCCAAGCACCGGGACAGGGGGGAAAACTGTTTTTT
clone_size: .; d_call: .; j_call: TRBJ2-3; v_call: TRBV7-9; cdr3_aa: CASSLGTWRGLLTDTQYF; cdr3_nt: TGTGCCAGCAGCTTAGGAACTTGGCGGGGGCTCCTCACAGATACGCAGTATTTT
clone_size: .; d_call: .; j_call: TRBJ2-5; v_call: TRBV5-1; cdr3_aa: CASSLVLGEAVETQYF; cdr3_nt: TGCGCCAGCAGCTTGGTCTTAGGAGAAGCGGTAGAGACCCAGTACTTC